This record concerns one T cell receptor beta chain sequence. V dropped 3 bases and J dropped 5; count of bases not matched to a gene: 5. This CDR3 spans 15 amino acids. The data originate from a study of response to subunit inactivated influenza vaccine. TCRdb redid the calling of the RT-PCR reads with MiXCR, one entry per CDR3 protein. The sample includes roughly 620,000 distinct CDR3 sequences, 11% seen only once; the top ten take approximately 11%. Another study also made use of these data, one on T cells expressing NK-cell markers. In that study: Synthesis of TCR beta cDNA relied on 5'RACE template switching carrying UMIs.

The sequenced sample was PBMCs from blood, obtained on the day of vaccination. The J gene is TRBJ2-7, the V gene TRBV12-3 or TRBV12-4; TRBD2 matches 12 bases. This TCR was sampled from a man aged 50-59 years who received an inactivated influenza vaccine. The CDR3 is CASSFWTSGVDEQYF. The CDR3 DNA is TGTGCCAGCAGTTTCTGGACTAGCGGGGTCGACGAGCAGTACTTC.